The 28 T cell receptor beta chains below were found in one sample sequenced in a study of tumor-infiltrating lymphocytes in primary liver carcinoma. Unsorted whole blood served as the source of blood RNA, and germline DNA was extracted as well. With 500 ng total RNA as template and a constant-region primer, TCR beta cDNA was made. Three nested multiplex PCR rounds, a slightly modified ARM-PCR method, built the TCR beta libraries. Both of the initial two PCR rounds ran for around 9 cycles and employed TRBV1-TRBV30 forward primers alongside a C-beta reverse primer. TCRdb fed the multiplex PCR reads into MiXCR, producing one record per CDR3 protein. Of 250,000 to 350,000 distinct CDR3 sequences in the sample, 50% to 60% were seen once. The specimen was peripheral blood. The receptors were gathered from a woman aged 30 to 39 with primary liver carcinoma and hepatitis B virus infection.

Points on this clonotype: With a much larger clone just one base away, this may be a read error. The chain uses TRBV6-5 and TRBJ2-4; D gene uncertain. This CDR3 has 13 residues. Germline loops: CDR1 MNHEY, CDR2 SVGAGI. The V end was cut by 10 bases, the J end by 5 bases, with 15 bases between. CDR3 bases: TGTGCCACCATAGACGGCGACCAAAACATTCAGTACTTC. Residues: CATIDGDQNIQYF.

J is TRBJ2-1 and V is TRBV28; 11 bases are a match to TRBD2. From germline, CDR1 is MDHEN and CDR2 SYDVKM. The V gene end was trimmed by 8 bases and the J gene end by 5 bases; junction bases not matched to a gene: 8. The CDR3 totals 15 residues. The DNA for the CDR3 is TGTGCCAGCCACCGAGGGACTAGCGGAGACAATGAGCAGTTCTTC. This encodes CASHRGTSGDNEQFF.

On this clonotype: One end of the junction fails to match germline, which may point to a read error. The chain couples TRBV4-3 to TRBJ2-1; either TRBD1 or TRBD2 may fit D (5 bases each). From germline, CDR1 is LGHNA and CDR2 YSLEER. The CDR3 consists of 13 residues. The CDR3 sequence: CTSSQEGSSEQFF. The DNA for the CDR3 is TGCACCAGCAGCCAAGAGGGGTCCAGTGAGCAGTTCTTC.

This clonotype was seen more than once but under ten times. As DNA, the CDR3 is TGTGCCAGCAGTTATTCGGTCAGGCCGCCAGGGGAGACCCAGTACTTC. This encodes CASSYSVRPPGETQYF. The rearrangement joins TRBV6-2 or TRBV6-3 to TRBJ2-5; perhaps TRBD1 as D (5 bases). CDR1 MNHEY and CDR2 SVGEGT come from the germline V gene. The V end was cut by 3 bases, the J end by 5 bases, with 19 bases between. CDR3 size: 16 residues.

With regard to this clonotype: Just one base apart from a much larger clone, this may be a read error. This chain connects TRBV12-3 or TRBV12-4 to TRBJ1-2, with D possibly TRBD1 on 6 matching bases. With 4 bases removed from V and 8 bases from J, the gap between germline ends came to 11 bases. The CDR3 has 12 residues. The CDR3 DNA reads as TGTGCCAGCAGTTATAGTGGGGGCGGCTACACCTTC. Its protein product is CASSYSGGGYTF.

This clonotype came up many times. J is TRBJ2-1 and V is TRBV6-1; the D gene is possibly TRBD2 (6 bases). The V end was cut by 0 bases, the J end by 2 bases, with 14 bases between. The germline V gene has CDR1 MNHNS and CDR2 SASEGT. The CDR3 runs 17 residues. Here the CDR3 reads CASSEAQLASAYNEQFF. CDR3 sequence (DNA): TGTGCCAGCAGTGAAGCCCAACTGGCTAGCGCCTACAATGAGCAGTTCTTC.

Worth noting for this clonotype: This may be a read error, as it is one base from a much larger clone. The J gene is TRBJ2-5, the V gene TRBV29-1; D perhaps matches TRBD2 (7 bases). The germline V gene has CDR1 SQVTM and CDR2 ANQGSEA. The CDR3 is 14 amino acids. DNA of the CDR3: TGCGGCGTTGAAAGGGGGGGCTCCCAAGAGACCCAGTACTTC. It is translated as CGVERGGSQETQYF.

The rearrangement uses TRBV6-5 and TRBJ1-3, with D hard to call. This CDR3 is built from 17 residues. CDR1 is MNHEY, CDR2 SVGAGI, per germline. V shed 0 bases and J shed 2 bases, with 14 bases lying between them. The CDR3 loop is CASSYSSTREAGNTIYF. CDR3 in DNA: TGTGCCAGCAGTTACTCGAGTACCCGGGAGGCTGGAAACACCATATATTTT.

In this sample, this clonotype turned up many times. This chain uses TRBV4-2 with TRBJ2-5; either TRBD1 or TRBD2 may fit D (5 bases each). V was cut by 0 bases and J by 13 bases, with 18 bases left in between. CDR1 is LGHNA and CDR2 is YNFKEQ in the germline V gene. The CDR3 contains 14 residues. CDR3 coding DNA: TGTGCCAGCAGCCAAGACGCCGGGACCCTACTTATGTACTTC. The encoded protein is CASSQDAGTLLMYF.

This clonotype was counted only a few times. J is TRBJ1-1 and V is TRBV5-6, with D perhaps TRBD1 (6 bases). Trimming stripped 1 base from V and 7 bases from J, with 20 bases between. The CDR3 sequence is 16 residues long. CDR1 SGHDT and CDR2 YYEEEE come from the germline V gene. CDR3 nucleotide sequence: TGTGCCAGCAGCTTGATGCGGGGGCGAAGGGGGGATGAAGCTTTCTTT. This encodes CASSLMRGRRGDEAFF.

This clonotype was found many times. The chain recombines TRBV29-1 with TRBJ1-4; a possible D gene is TRBD1 (5 bases). The CDR3 is made up of 14 amino acids. With 0 bases removed from V and 8 bases from J, the gap between germline ends came to 13 bases. Germline-derived CDR1 and CDR2 are SQVTM and ANQGSEA. The chain's CDR3 is CSVEERQGGEKLFF. The CDR3 DNA is TGCAGCGTTGAAGAGAGGCAGGGAGGGGAAAAACTGTTTTTT.

This clonotype has a count of ten or more. This chain connects TRBV11-3 to TRBJ1-1, with D perhaps matching TRBD1 (6 bases). CDR3 length: 18 residues. V lost 5 bases and J 1 base, leaving 23 bases between the germline ends. Germline lookup yields CDR1 SGHNT and CDR2 YENEEA. The CDR3 sequence: CASSPPGAGAGGNTEAFF. The CDR3, as DNA: TGTGCCAGCAGCCCGCCGGGAGCGGGGGCCGGCGGGAACACTGAAGCTTTCTTT.

The CDR3 DNA sequence: TGTGCCAGCTCACCGACAGGTTCGAACACCGGGGAGCTGTTTTTT. Its protein product is CASSPTGSNTGELFF. The genes are TRBV18 and TRBJ2-2; possibly TRBD1 for D (6 bases). The CDR3 runs 15 residues. V lost 3 bases and J 0 bases, leaving 8 bases between the germline ends. Germline CDR1 reads KGHSH; CDR2 reads LQKENI. Together with reference TRBV18 and TRBJ2-2, the CDR3 gives the full variable domain: NAGVMQNPRHLVRRRGQEARLRCSPMKGHSHVYWYRQLPEEGLKFMVYLQKENIIDESGMPKERFSAEFPKEGPSILRIQQVVRGDSAAYFCASSPTGSNTGELFFGEGSRLTVL.

The chain combines TRBV2 with TRBJ2-5, with 7 bases that match TRBD2. The J segment lost 7 bases and the V segment lost 3 bases, leaving 11 bases of the junction unmatched. The CDR3 covers 15 residues. Germline V CDR1 and CDR2: SNHLY, FYNNEI. CDR3 sequence (DNA): TGTGCCAGCAGTGATCCCCCCCCAGCGGGAAGGACCCAGTACTTC. Protein: CASSDPPPAGRTQYF. The complete variable domain, with remaining parts taken from reference TRBV2 and TRBJ2-5, reads EPEVTQTPSHQVTQMGQEVILRCVPISNHLYFYWYRQILGQKVEFLVSFYNNEISEKSEIFDDQFSVERPDGSNFTLKIRSTKLEDSAMYFCASSDPPPAGRTQYFGPGTRLLVL.

Notes on this clonotype: With a much larger clone just one base away, this may be a read error. The rearrangement links TRBV12-3 or TRBV12-4 to TRBJ2-1; D possibly uses TRBD1 or TRBD2 (6 bases each). The CDR3 length is 15 residues. The CDR3 is CARSLGGLVIDEQFF. For the CDR3, the DNA is TGTGCCAGAAGTTTGGGGGGCCTAGTGATTGATGAGCAGTTCTTC.

The genes are TRBV6-1 and TRBJ2-1; 8 bases are shared with TRBD2. J was trimmed by 5 bases and V by 6 bases; bases with no gene match: 3. CDR1 is MNHNS and CDR2 is SASEGT in the germline V gene. The CDR3 contains 13 residues. The CDR3 sequence: CASSGRDHNEQFF. The CDR3 region has the DNA TGTGCCAGCAGCGGGAGGGATCACAATGAGCAGTTCTTC.

With respect to this clonotype: A much larger clone lies a single base off, so this may be a read error. The chain carries TRBV4-2 and TRBJ2-1; TRBD2 might be the D (6 bases). Germline CDR1 reads LGHNA; CDR2 reads YNFKEQ. Between the trimmed V and J ends, which lost 0 bases and 0 bases, there was a span of 12 bases. The CDR3 covers 17 residues. CDR3 DNA: TGTGCCAGCAGCCAAGATCTAGCGAATCCCTCCTACAATGAGCAGTTCTTC. As protein: CASSQDLANPSYNEQFF.

The J gene is TRBJ2-3, the V gene TRBV7-9; D is unresolved. The germline V gene encodes CDR1 SEHNR and CDR2 FQNEAQ (reference sequence). The V gene lost 5 bases and the J gene lost 3 bases, with 15 bases spanning the gap. This CDR3 has 15 residues. Written as DNA, the CDR3 is TGTGCCAGCAGCGATGGACCAGCGCCTACAGATACGCAGTATTTT. Amino acid sequence: CASSDGPAPTDTQYF.

This clonotype was found a few times. This chain joins TRBV28 and TRBJ2-1; D possibly uses TRBD1 or TRBD2 (5 bases each). CDR3 length: 14 residues. Trimming shortened V by 6 bases and J by 1 base, and 10 bases separated the two germline ends. The germline V gene has CDR1 MDHEN and CDR2 SYDVKM. CDR3 DNA: TGTGCCAGCAGCAACGAGGGGTCCTACAATGAGCAGTTCTTC. Protein product: CASSNEGSYNEQFF.

Points on this clonotype: This may be a read error, as it is one base from a much larger clone. The chain has TRBV12-3 or TRBV12-4 and TRBJ2-3; a possible D gene is TRBD2 (6 bases). V shed 8 bases and J shed 3 bases, with 18 bases lying between them. This CDR3 contains 15 residues. The CDR3 DNA is TGTGCCAGCGGTCTTCCGGGAGACCCAACAGATACGCAGTATTTT. As protein: CASGLPGDPTDTQYF.

As to this clonotype: It may be a read error: a sequence one base away is much more abundant. This is likely a read error, given that the CDR3 carries no conserved phenylalanine or tryptophan at its end. J is TRBJ2-1 and V is TRBV6-2 or TRBV6-3; no clear D. CDR3 length: 15 residues. Germline V lookup: CDR1 MNHEY, CDR2 SVGEGT. The germline V and J ends were trimmed by 2 bases and 2 bases, with 10 bases remaining between them. The CDR3 nucleotides read TGTGCCAGCAGTTACGGGTTAGACCCCTACAATGAGCAGTTCTCC. Translation gives CASSYGLDPYNEQFS.

V usage is TRBV28 and J usage is TRBJ2-7; 10 bases line up with TRBD1. The CDR3 sequence is 14 residues long. CDR1 and CDR2 from the germline V gene are MDHEN and SYDVKM. V lost 6 bases and J lost 3; bases outside the gene matches: 5. CDR3 coding DNA: TGTGCCAGCAGGGGGACAGGGGCCCGCTACGAGCAGTACTTC. It translates to CASRGTGARYEQYF.

This clonotype was seen many times. The chain employs TRBV5-5 and TRBJ1-6; no definite D call. There are 16 residues in the CDR3. Germline loops: CDR1 SGHKS, CDR2 YYEKEE (reference sequence). V gave up 3 bases and J gave up 0 bases, with 10 bases separating them. CDR3 coding DNA: TGTGCCAGCAGCTATAGCTTGAGCTCCTATAATTCACCCCTCCACTTT. Amino acids: CASSYSLSSYNSPLHF.

A remark on this clonotype: Possible read error: a much larger clone is one base away. V and J are TRBV29-1 and TRBJ2-1; tentatively, D is TRBD2 (6 bases). CDR1 and CDR2 (germline): SQVTM, ANQGSEA. The CDR3 length is 13 residues. The CDR3 DNA reads TGCAACGGGGGAAGGCTAGCTTCCAATGAGCAGTTCTTC. Translation: CNGGRLASNEQFF.

The chain uses TRBV4-1 and TRBJ2-7; D ambiguous. The CDR3 covers 14 residues. In germline, CDR1 is MGHRA, CDR2 YSYEKL. Deletions cut 0 bases from V and 1 base from J, with 7 bases between. The CDR3: CASSQDGNSYEQYF. CDR3 DNA sequence: TGCGCCAGCAGCCAAGATGGGAATTCCTACGAGCAGTACTTC.

As to this clonotype: Because the CDR3's place on the DNA is in doubt, the DNA is left out and the CDR3 is given as listed by TCRdb. V is TRBV29-1 and J is TRBJ2-3. 12 amino acids form the CDR3, both terminal residues included. In germline, CDR1 is SQVTM, CDR2 ANQGSEA. The CDR3 spells CSVAQGTDMQCF.

Turning to this clonotype: Germline and junction disagree at one end, which may indicate a read error. This sequence joins TRBV4-3 and TRBJ2-1; D not resolved. The CDR3 has 15 residues. Germline-derived CDR1 and CDR2 are LGHNA and YSLEER. Here the CDR3 DNA reads TGCGCCAGCAGCCAAGTGACTGGATCCTACTATGAGCAGTTCTTC. It yields the protein CASSQVTGSYYEQFF.

For this clonotype: A junction boundary mismatches the germline segment, possibly from a read error. V is TRBV12-3 or TRBV12-4 and J is TRBJ2-3; 12 nucleotides match TRBD2. The CDR3 is 15 amino acids. The CDR3 nucleotides are TGTGCCAGCAGGGGACTAGCGGGTCGCACAAATACGCAGTATTTT. This translates into CASRGLAGRTNTQYF.